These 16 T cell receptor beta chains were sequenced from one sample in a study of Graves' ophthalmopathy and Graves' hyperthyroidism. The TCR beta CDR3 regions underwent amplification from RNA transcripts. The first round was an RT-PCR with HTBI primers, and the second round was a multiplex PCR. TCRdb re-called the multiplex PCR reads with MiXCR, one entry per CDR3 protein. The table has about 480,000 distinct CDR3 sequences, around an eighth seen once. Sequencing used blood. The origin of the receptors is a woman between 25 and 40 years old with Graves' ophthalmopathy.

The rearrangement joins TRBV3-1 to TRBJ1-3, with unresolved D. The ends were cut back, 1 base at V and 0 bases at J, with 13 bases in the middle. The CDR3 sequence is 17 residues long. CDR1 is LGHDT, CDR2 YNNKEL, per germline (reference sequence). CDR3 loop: CASSQGSAIISGNTIYF. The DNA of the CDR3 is TGTGCCAGCAGCCAAGGGTCGGCGATCATCTCTGGAAACACCATATATTTT. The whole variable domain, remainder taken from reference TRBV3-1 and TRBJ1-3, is DTAVSQTPKYLVTQMGNDKSIKCEQNLGHDTMYWYKQDSKKFLKIMFSYNNKELIINETVPNRFSPKSPDKAHLNLHINSLELGDSAVYFCASSQGSAIISGNTIYFGEGSWLTVV.

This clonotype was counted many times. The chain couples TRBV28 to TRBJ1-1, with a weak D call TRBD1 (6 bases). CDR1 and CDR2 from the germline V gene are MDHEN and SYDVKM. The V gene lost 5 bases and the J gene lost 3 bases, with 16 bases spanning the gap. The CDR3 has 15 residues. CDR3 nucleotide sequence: TGTGCCAGCAGTCTCGCCACTACAGGGTACACTGAAGCTTTCTTT. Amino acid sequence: CASSLATTGYTEAFF.

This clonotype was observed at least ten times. The CDR3 spells CASADRGNYGYTF. DNA for the CDR3: TGTGCCAGCGCGGACAGGGGTAACTATGGCTACACCTTC. The V call is TRBV2, the J call TRBJ1-2; TRBD1 matches 9 bases. The trim removed 8 bases at V and 1 base at J, leaving 2 bases unmatched. Per the germline V gene, CDR1 is SNHLY and CDR2 is FYNNEI. This CDR3 region has 13 residues.

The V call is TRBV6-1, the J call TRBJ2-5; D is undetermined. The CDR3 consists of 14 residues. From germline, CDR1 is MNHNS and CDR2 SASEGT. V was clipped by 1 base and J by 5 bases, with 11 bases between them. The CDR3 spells CASSEVEVPETQYF. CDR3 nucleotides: TGTGCCAGCAGTGAAGTCGAGGTTCCGGAGACCCAGTACTTC.

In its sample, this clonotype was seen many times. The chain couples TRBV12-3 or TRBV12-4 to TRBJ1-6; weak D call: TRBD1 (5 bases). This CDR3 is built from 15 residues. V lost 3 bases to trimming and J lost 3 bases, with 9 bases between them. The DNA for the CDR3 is TGTGCCAGCAGTTTCCGGGGCCACTATAATTCACCCCTCCACTTT. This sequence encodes CASSFRGHYNSPLHF.

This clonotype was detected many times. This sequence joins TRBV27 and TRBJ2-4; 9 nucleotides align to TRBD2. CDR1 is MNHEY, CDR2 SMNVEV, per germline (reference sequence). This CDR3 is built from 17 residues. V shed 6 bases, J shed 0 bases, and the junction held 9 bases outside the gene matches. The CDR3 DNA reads TGTGCCAGCAGCACTCAGGCACTAGCGGGAGCCAAAAACATTCAGTACTTC. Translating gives CASSTQALAGAKNIQYF.

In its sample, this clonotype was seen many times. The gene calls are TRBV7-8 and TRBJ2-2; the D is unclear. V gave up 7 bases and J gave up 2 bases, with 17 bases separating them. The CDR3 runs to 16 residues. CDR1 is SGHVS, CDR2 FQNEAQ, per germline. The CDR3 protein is CASISRNRLNTGELFF. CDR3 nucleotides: TGTGCCAGCATCAGTCGGAATCGGCTAAACACCGGGGAGCTGTTTTTT.

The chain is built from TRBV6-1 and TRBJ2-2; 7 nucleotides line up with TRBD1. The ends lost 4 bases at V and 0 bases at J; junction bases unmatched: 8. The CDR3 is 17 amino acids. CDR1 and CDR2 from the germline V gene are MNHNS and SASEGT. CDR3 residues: CASSAGSGTANTGELFF. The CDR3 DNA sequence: TGTGCCAGCAGTGCGGGGTCGGGGACAGCGAACACCGGGGAGCTGTTTTTT.

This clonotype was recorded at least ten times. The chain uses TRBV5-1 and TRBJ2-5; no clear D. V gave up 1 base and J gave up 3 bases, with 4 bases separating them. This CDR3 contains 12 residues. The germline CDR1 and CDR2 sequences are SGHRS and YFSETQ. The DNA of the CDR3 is TGCGCCAGCAGCTTGCCAGAAGAGACCCAGTACTTC. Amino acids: CASSLPEETQYF.

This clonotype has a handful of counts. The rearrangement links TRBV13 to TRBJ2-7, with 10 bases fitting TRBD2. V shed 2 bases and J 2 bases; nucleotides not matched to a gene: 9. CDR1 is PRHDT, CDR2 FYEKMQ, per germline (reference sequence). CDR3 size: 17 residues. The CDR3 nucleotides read TGTGCCAGCAGCTTAATGGCTGGGAGCGGGGGGGCCTACGAGCAGTACTTC. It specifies CASSLMAGSGGAYEQYF.

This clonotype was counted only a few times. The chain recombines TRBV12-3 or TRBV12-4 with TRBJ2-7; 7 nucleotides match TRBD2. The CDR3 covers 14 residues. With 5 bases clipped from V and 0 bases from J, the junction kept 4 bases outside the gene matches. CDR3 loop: CASSKGTISYEQYF. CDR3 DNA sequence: TGTGCCAGCAGTAAGGGGACTATCTCCTACGAGCAGTACTTC.

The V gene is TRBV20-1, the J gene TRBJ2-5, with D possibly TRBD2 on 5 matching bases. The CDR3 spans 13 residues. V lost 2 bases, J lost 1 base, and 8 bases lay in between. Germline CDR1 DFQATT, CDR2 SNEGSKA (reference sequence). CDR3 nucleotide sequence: TGCAGTGCTAGAACTGGGAGCCAAGAGACCCAGTACTTC. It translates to CSARTGSQETQYF.

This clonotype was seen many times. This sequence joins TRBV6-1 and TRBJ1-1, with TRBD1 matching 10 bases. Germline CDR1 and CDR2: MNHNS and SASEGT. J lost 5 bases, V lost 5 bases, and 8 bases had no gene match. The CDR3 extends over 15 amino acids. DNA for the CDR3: TGTGCCAGCAGTCCCAGACAGGGGGCAGGGACTGAAGCTTTCTTT. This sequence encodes CASSPRQGAGTEAFF.

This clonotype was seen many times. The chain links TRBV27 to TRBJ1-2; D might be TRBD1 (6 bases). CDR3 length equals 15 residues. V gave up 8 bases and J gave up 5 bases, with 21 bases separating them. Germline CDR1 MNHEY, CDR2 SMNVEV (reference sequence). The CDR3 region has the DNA TGTGCCAGCTCCTGGGGGCCTCCCGGGAAATATGGCTACACCTTC. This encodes CASSWGPPGKYGYTF.

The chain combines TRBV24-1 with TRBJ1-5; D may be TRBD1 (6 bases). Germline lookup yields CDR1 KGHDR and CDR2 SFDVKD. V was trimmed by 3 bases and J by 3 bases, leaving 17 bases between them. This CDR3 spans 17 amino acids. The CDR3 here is CATSDRQLGQFNQPQHF. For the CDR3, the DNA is TGTGCCACCAGTGATCGCCAATTAGGACAGTTCAATCAGCCCCAGCATTTT.

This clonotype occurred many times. The CDR3 loop is CASSWSTSSRETQYF. DNA for the CDR3: TGTGCCAGCAGTTGGAGCACTAGTAGTAGAGAGACCCAGTACTTC. The chain recombines TRBV2 with TRBJ2-5; maybe TRBD2 (5 bases). The CDR3 is 15 amino acids. Deletions cut 5 bases from V and 4 bases from J, with 17 bases between. Germline V gene data show CDR1 as SNHLY and CDR2 as FYNNEI.